The following is a T cell receptor (beta chain) sequence with its context. Antigen unknown. Using immunoSEQ multiplex PCR, the repertoire was profiled, and TCRdb retains in-frame clones only, with some absent. This table has around 41,000 clones, approximately 80% appearing once. Germline CDR1 GTSNPN, CDR2 SVGIG (reference sequence). V was pared by 4 bases and J by 2 bases, with 18 bases between. This CDR3 spans 15 amino acids. The data are from a study of CD4 T cells in relation to SARS-CoV-2 and coronaviruses. Study-level background: TCR beta CDR3s were sequenced after approximately 11-day antigen culture of PBMCs. Of the patients, under 10 were male, 4 female, two Hispanic. The restricting HLA molecule for shared crossreactive spike epitopes was mapped.

The clonotype comes from an adult with COVID-19. The J gene is TRBJ2-7, the V gene TRBV30, with D possibly being TRBD1 (6 bases). The specimen sequenced was naive CD4+ T cells from PBMCs, cultured in vitro. Subset indicated: naive CD4+ T cells isolated by negative enrichment. In DNA form, the CDR3 reads TGTGCCTGGAAAAACTCCGGGACACCAACCTACGAGCAGTACTTC. This codes for CAWKNSGTPTYEQYF.